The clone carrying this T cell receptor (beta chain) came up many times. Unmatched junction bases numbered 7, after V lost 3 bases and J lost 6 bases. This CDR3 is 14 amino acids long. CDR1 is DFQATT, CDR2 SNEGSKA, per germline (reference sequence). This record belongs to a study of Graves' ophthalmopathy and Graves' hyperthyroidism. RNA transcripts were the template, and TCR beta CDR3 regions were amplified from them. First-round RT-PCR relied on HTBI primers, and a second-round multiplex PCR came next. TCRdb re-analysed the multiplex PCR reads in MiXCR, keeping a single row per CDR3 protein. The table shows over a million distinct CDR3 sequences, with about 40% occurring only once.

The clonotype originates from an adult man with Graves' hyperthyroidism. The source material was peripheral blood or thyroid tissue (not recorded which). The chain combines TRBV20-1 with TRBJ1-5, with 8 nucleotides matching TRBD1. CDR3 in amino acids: CSASQGQGGQPQHF. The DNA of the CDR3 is TGCAGTGCTAGCCAAGGACAGGGAGGTCAGCCCCAGCATTTT.